Described below is a single TCR beta chain sequence and its context. Its target is not known. The J segment lost 2 bases and the V segment lost 3 bases, leaving 7 bases of the junction unmatched. The CDR3 covers 17 residues. CDR1 is DFQATT and CDR2 is SNEGSKA in the germline V gene (reference sequence). The data derive from a study of response to subunit inactivated influenza vaccine. Overall study findings and caveats: The authors offered the suggestion that each seasonal influenza vaccination recruits few new T cells.

TCRdb itself ran the RT-PCR reads through MiXCR, one entry per CDR3 protein. The table includes 400,000 to 550,000 distinct CDR3 sequences, 25% detected once. The sequence came from a man aged 50 to 60 who received an inactivated influenza vaccine. The chain combines TRBV20-1 with TRBJ2-2; 12 bases are a match to TRBD2. The input for sequencing was CD4+ T cells sorted from PBMCs, taken 5 days after vaccination. CDR3 nucleotide sequence: TGCAGTGCTAGTCGACTAGCGGGAGAGAGTAACACCGGGGAGCTGTTTTTT. This encodes CSASRLAGESNTGELFF.